These T cell receptor beta chains were read from a single sample in a study of blood T cell repertoires in COVID-19. The assay was immunoSEQ multiplex PCR, and TCRdb's table has in-frame clones only and misses some. The sample contains about 350,000 clones, 85% to 90% of which appear only once. The specimen was PBMCs or T cells enriched from blood (not recorded which). The receptors were gathered from a woman aged 25-40 years who had been exposed to COVID-19. CDR3s include the opening cysteine and the closing phenylalanine or tryptophan. The D gene is left open where the match is weak. A row's size may be missing; if present it is once, few, many or a size class.

d_gene | j_gene | v_gene | abundance | CDR3aa | CDR3nt
TRBD2 | TRBJ2-7 | TRBV3-1/TRBV3-2 | NA | CASSPPSGRDYEQYF | TGTGCCAGCAGCCCCCCTAGCGGGAGAGACTACGAGCAGTACTTC
TRBD1 | TRBJ1-1 | TRBV5-1 | NA | CASSLNPGQGRSTEAFF | TGCGCCAGCAGCTTGAATCCGGGACAGGGGAGGAGCACTGAAGCTTTCTTT
NA | TRBJ1-3 | TRBV6-5 | NA | CASSRAGDGNTIYF | TGTGCCAGCAGTCGGGCAGGGGATGGAAACACCATATATTTT
NA | TRBJ1-5 | TRBV28 | NA | CASSVGGISPQHF | TGTGCCAGCAGCGTGGGGGGAATATCGCCCCAGCATTTT
NA | TRBJ2-7 | TRBV13 | NA | CASSSRGVADPYEQYF | TGTGCCAGCAGCTCCCGGGGAGTAGCCGACCCCTACGAGCAGTACTTC
NA | TRBJ1-2 | TRBV2 | few | CASSEAGLVGGNYGYTF | TGTGCCAGCAGTGAAGCGGGCTTGGTGGGAGGTAACTATGGCTACACCTTC
NA | TRBJ2-5 | TRBV5-1 | NA | CASSLVAGPETQYF | TGCGCCAGCAGCTTGGTGGCGGGACCGGAGACCCAGTACTTC
NA | TRBJ2-5 | TRBV5-1 | NA | CASSLSTDQETQYF | TGCGCCAGCAGCTTGTCGACAGACCAAGAGACCCAGTACTTC
NA | TRBJ2-7 | TRBV7-8 | NA | CASSTQGGPYEQYF | TGTGCCAGCAGCACGCAAGGGGGTCCCTACGAGCAGTACTTC
NA | TRBJ1-3 | TRBV5-5 | NA | CASSWGVSASGNTIYF | TGTGCCAGCAGCTGGGGAGTCTCAGCCTCTGGAAACACCATATATTTT
NA | TRBJ1-2 | TRBV19 | NA | CASSMAGPYGYTF | TGTGCCAGTAGTATGGCAGGGCCCTATGGCTACACCTTC
NA | TRBJ1-3 | TRBV18 | once | CASSPRWQESSGNTIYF | TGTGCCAGCTCACCCCGGTGGCAGGAAAGCTCTGGAAACACCATATATTTT
TRBD1 | TRBJ1-2 | TRBV12-5 | NA | CASGLAIRDRGSYGYTF | TGTGCTAGTGGTTTGGCCATTCGGGACAGGGGAAGCTATGGCTACACCTTC
NA | TRBJ2-5 | TRBV11-1 | NA | CASKGQGGETQYF | TGTGCCAGCAAGGGGCAGGGAGGAGAGACCCAGTACTTC
TRBD2 | TRBJ2-1 | TRBV11-2 | NA | CASSAPTGLAGAGEQFF | TGTGCCAGCAGCGCCCCTACGGGACTAGCGGGAGCAGGTGAGCAGTTCTTC
TRBD2 | TRBJ2-3 | TRBV24-1 | NA | CATSVSGRTGDGDTQYF | TGTGCCACCAGTGTTAGCGGGAGGACCGGGGACGGGGATACGCAGTATTTT
TRBD2 | TRBJ2-1 | TRBV4-1 | NA | CASSLSGGGDNEQFF | TGCGCCAGCAGCCTATCGGGAGGGGGGGACAATGAGCAGTTCTTC
TRBD1 | TRBJ1-5 | TRBV12-3/TRBV12-4 | NA | CASRRTGDQPQHF | TGTGCCAGCAGAAGGACAGGAGATCAGCCCCAGCATTTT
TRBD2 | TRBJ2-7 | TRBV7-3 | NA | CASSLMATSGEQYF | TGTGCCAGCAGCTTAATGGCCACTAGCGGAGAGCAGTACTTC
NA | TRBJ2-7 | TRBV5-1 | NA | CASRAGIGPYDEQYF | TGCGCCAGCAGGGCGGGGATAGGGCCCTACGACGAGCAGTACTTC
NA | TRBJ2-5 | TRBV3-1/TRBV3-2 | NA | CASSQDRAGGGTETQYF | TGTGCCAGCAGCCAAGATAGGGCAGGCGGGGGCACAGAGACCCAGTACTTC
NA | TRBJ2-2 | TRBV7-9 | NA | CASGEQGPGELFF | TGTGCCAGCGGCGAACAGGGTCCCGGGGAGCTGTTTTTT
TRBD1 | TRBJ1-1 | TRBV5-1 | NA | CASSVRDSLDTEAFF | TGCGCCAGCAGCGTACGGGACAGTCTGGACACTGAAGCTTTCTTT
NA | TRBJ2-7 | TRBV28 | NA | CASSPSDQGRVYEQYF | TGTGCCAGCAGTCCATCCGACCAGGGGCGCGTCTACGAGCAGTACTTC
NA | TRBJ1-2 | TRBV19 | NA | CASRGRSGGYTF | TGTGCCAGTAGGGGTCGGAGCGGTGGCTACACCTTC
NA | TRBJ1-2 | TRBV28 | NA | CASSLQAYGYTF | TGTGCCAGCAGTTTACAGGCCTATGGCTACACCTTC
TRBD2 | TRBJ2-5 | TRBV4-2 | NA | CASSQDRTSGRQETQYF | TGTGCCAGCAGCCAAGATCGCACTAGCGGGCGGCAAGAGACCCAGTACTTC
NA | TRBJ1-5 | TRBV7-6 | NA | CASSLEQGAGQPQHF | TGTGCCAGCAGCTTAGAACAGGGAGCAGGTCAGCCCCAGCATTTT
NA | TRBJ2-7 | TRBV5-4 | NA | CASSLGGLASSYEQYF | TGTGCCAGCAGCTTGGGGGGACTTGCAAGCTCCTACGAGCAGTACTTC
TRBD1 | TRBJ2-7 | TRBV19 | few | CATTGQSYEQYF | TGTGCCACAACGGGACAGTCCTACGAGCAGTACTTC
NA | TRBJ1-1 | TRBV19 | NA | CASSIAVNTEAFF | TGTGCCAGTAGTATCGCGGTGAACACTGAAGCTTTCTTT
NA | TRBJ1-5 | TRBV9 | NA | CASSVEPGEHQPQHF | TGTGCCAGCAGCGTAGAACCAGGCGAACATCAGCCCCAGCATTTT
TRBD1 | TRBJ1-4 | TRBV19 | NA | CASSEETTGVDEKLFF | TGTGCCAGTAGTGAGGAGACGACAGGGGTTGATGAAAAACTGTTTTTT
TRBD1 | TRBJ2-5 | TRBV19 | NA | CASSIDRGIETQYF | TGTGCCAGTAGTATTGACAGGGGTATAGAGACCCAGTACTTC
NA | TRBJ2-1 | TRBV7-9 | NA | CASSPTIQGYNEQFF | TGTGCCAGCAGCCCAACGATCCAGGGGTACAATGAGCAGTTCTTC
NA | TRBJ2-7 | TRBV12-3/TRBV12-4 | NA | CASSPTVNYEQYF | TGTGCCAGCAGTCCGACAGTTAACTACGAGCAGTACTTC
TRBD1 | TRBJ2-2 | TRBV27 | few | CASRPGQGEVGELFF | TGTGCCAGCAGGCCGGGACAGGGGGAAGTCGGGGAGCTGTTTTTT
TRBD1 | TRBJ2-2 | TRBV7-6 | NA | CASSLRQGATGELFF | TGTGCCAGCAGCTTAAGACAGGGGGCCACCGGGGAGCTGTTTTTT
NA | TRBJ2-5 | TRBV10-2 | NA | CATGGSGQETQYF | TGCGCCACCGGAGGTAGCGGTCAAGAGACCCAGTACTTC
TRBD1 | TRBJ2-7 | TRBV19 | NA | CASTRTGGGSEQYF | TGTGCCAGCACCAGGACAGGGGGCGGCTCCGAGCAGTACTTC
NA | TRBJ2-3 | TRBV19 | NA | CASSPRVFYTDTQYF | TGTGCCAGTAGTCCCAGGGTTTTTTACACAGATACGCAGTATTTT
TRBD1 | TRBJ1-3 | TRBV29-1 | NA | CSAGQGVGNTIYF | TGCAGCGCCGGACAGGGGGTCGGAAACACCATATATTTT
NA | TRBJ2-4 | TRBV12-5 | NA | CASGFTAGKSLAKNIQYF | TGTGCTAGTGGTTTTACGGCCGGGAAGAGCCTAGCCAAAAACATTCAGTACTTC
TRBD1 | TRBJ1-2 | TRBV24-1 | NA | CATSPGTGKSSYGYTF | TGTGCCACCAGTCCCGGGACAGGGAAGTCGTCCTATGGCTACACCTTC
TRBD2 | TRBJ2-5 | TRBV3-1/TRBV3-2 | once | CASSPIRGLAGARPGTQYF | TGTGCCAGCAGCCCCATCCGGGGACTAGCGGGAGCCCGGCCTGGGACCCAGTACTTC
NA | TRBJ2-7 | TRBV6-1 | once | CASSEARGGGYEQYF | TGTGCCAGCAGTGAAGCGCGGGGAGGAGGGTACGAGCAGTACTTC
TRBD2 | TRBJ2-7 | TRBV9 | NA | CASSVGTSGSLTLEQYF | TGTGCCAGCAGCGTAGGGACTAGCGGGAGCCTAACGCTCGAGCAGTACTTC
NA | TRBJ2-1 | TRBV6-5 | NA | CASSYGGTVWDEQFF | TGTGCCAGCAGTTACGGGGGGACCGTTTGGGATGAGCAGTTCTTC
NA | TRBJ1-4 | TRBV7-3 | NA | CASSLSGTAGEKLFF | TGTGCCAGCAGCTTATCCGGGACTGCTGGGGAAAAACTGTTTTTT
NA | TRBJ2-5 | TRBV3-1/TRBV3-2 | NA | CASSQAGAGRQETQYF | TGTGCCAGCAGCCAAGCGGGAGCGGGTAGACAAGAGACCCAGTACTTC
NA | TRBJ1-2 | TRBV19 | NA | CAIRLRGGDGYTF | TGTGCCATCCGCCTTAGGGGAGGGGATGGCTACACCTTC
NA | TRBJ2-3 | TRBV5-6 | NA | CASSLVTAGSAADTQYF | TGTGCCAGCAGCTTGGTAACGGCGGGATCGGCGGCAGATACGCAGTATTTT
NA | TRBJ1-2 | TRBV12-3/TRBV12-4 | once | CASSSGTDGGYTF | TGTGCCAGCAGTTCCGGGACTGACGGCGGCTACACCTTC
NA | TRBJ1-2 | TRBV12-3/TRBV12-4 | NA | CASSFGDYGYTF | TGTGCCAGCAGTTTCGGGGACTATGGCTACACCTTC
NA | TRBJ1-6 | TRBV27 | NA | CASSFWSQSLHF | TGTGCCAGCAGTTTTTGGTCCCAGTCCCTCCACTTT
NA | TRBJ2-5 | TRBV7-9 | few | CASSSPQVKETQYF | TGTGCCAGCAGCTCCCCCCAGGTCAAAGAGACCCAGTACTTC
TRBD1 | TRBJ1-2 | TRBV7-6 | NA | CASSPGGGGYTF | TGTGCCAGCAGCCCAGGGGGTGGCGGCTACACCTTC
NA | TRBJ2-2 | TRBV6-5 | NA | CASRETVTGELFF | TGTGCCAGCAGGGAGACGGTGACCGGGGAGCTGTTTTTT
NA | TRBJ2-1 | TRBV28 | NA | CASSLGRRYNEQFF | TGTGCCAGCAGTTTAGGGCGCAGATACAATGAGCAGTTCTTC